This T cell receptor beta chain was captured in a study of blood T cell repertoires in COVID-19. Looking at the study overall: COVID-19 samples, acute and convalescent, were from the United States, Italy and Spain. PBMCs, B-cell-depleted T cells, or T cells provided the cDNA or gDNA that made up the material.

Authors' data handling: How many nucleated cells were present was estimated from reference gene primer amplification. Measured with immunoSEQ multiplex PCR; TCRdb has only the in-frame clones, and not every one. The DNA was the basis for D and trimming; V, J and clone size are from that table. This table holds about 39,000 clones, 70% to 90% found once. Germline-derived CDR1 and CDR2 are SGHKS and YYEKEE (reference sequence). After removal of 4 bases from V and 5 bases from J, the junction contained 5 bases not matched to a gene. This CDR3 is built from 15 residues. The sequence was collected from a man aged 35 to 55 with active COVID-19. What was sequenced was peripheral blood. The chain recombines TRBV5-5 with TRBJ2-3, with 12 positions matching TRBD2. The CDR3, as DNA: TGTGCCAGCAGCATCGGACTAGCGGGATTAGATACGCAGTATTTT. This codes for CASSIGLAGLDTQYF.